Listed here are 17 T cell receptor beta chains from one sample, sequenced in a study of CXCR3-negative and CXCR3-positive naive CD8 T cells. cDNA libraries for TRB were generated by 5' RACE incorporating UMI labels. TCRdb processed the 5' RACE reads again and assigns one entry to each CDR3 protein, with no DNA. The listing contains 30,000 to 40,000 distinct CDR3 sequences. Sequencing was performed on memory CD8+ T cells from blood. The receptors come from a human donor in good health. Some clones in this sample may be carry-over from other donors' samples.

CDR3 loop: CASRSRDYQETQYF. The chain couples TRBV6-1 to TRBJ2-5; TCRdb's D call, TRBD1, is unchecked because there is no DNA. Germline CDR1 is MNHNS and CDR2 is SASEGT. This CDR3 region has 14 residues.

The chain has TRBV29-1 and TRBJ1-1; no DNA is available, so the TRBD1 call from TCRdb remains unchecked. CDR3 length: 12 amino acids. Looked up from germline, CDR1 is SQVTM and CDR2 is ANQGSEA. Here the CDR3 reads CTSNRLHTEAFF.

V gene TRBV12-3 or TRBV12-4 combines with J gene TRBJ2-5; the TCRdb call, TRBD1, lacks DNA for checking. This CDR3 contains 17 residues. CDR3: CASSAGMAGGFKETQYF.

CDR3 residues: CASSQDLSWNYGYTF. The rearrangement uses TRBV3-1 and TRBJ1-2. This CDR3 spans 15 amino acids. Germline V gene sequence: CDR1 LGHDT, CDR2 YNNKEL (reference sequence).

The rearrangement uses TRBV19 and TRBJ2-5; TCRdb calls TRBD1, which cannot be checked without DNA. The germline V gene encodes CDR1 LNHDA and CDR2 SQIVND (reference sequence). The CDR3 contains 15 residues. The CDR3 loop is CASSASRVPGETQYF.

The rearrangement links TRBV30 to TRBJ2-2; TCRdb lists TRBD2, though no DNA is available to test this call. CDR1 and CDR2 from the germline V gene are GTSNPN and SVGIG (reference sequence). This CDR3 region has 15 residues. The CDR3 sequence: CAWSVGGRASGELFF. Full variable domain (rest looked up from reference TRBV30 and TRBJ2-2): SQTIHQWPATLVQPVGSPLSLECTVEGTSNPNLYWYRQAAGRGLQLLFYSVGIGQISSEVPQNLSASRPQDRQFILSSKKLLLSDSGFYLCAWSVGGRASGELFFGEGSRLTVL.

This chain links TRBV19 with TRBJ2-7; TCRdb reports TRBD1, a call that lacks DNA to check it against. The CDR3 is made up of 14 amino acids. Germline CDR1 reads LNHDA; CDR2 reads SQIVND (reference sequence). CDR3 region: CASRTRDREGEQYF.

The rearrangement links TRBV10-3 to TRBJ2-1; TCRdb reports TRBD2, a call that lacks DNA to check it against. Germline CDR1 reads ENHRY; CDR2 reads SYGVKD. This CDR3 has 17 amino acids. This CDR3 reads CAISESKETSGKNEQFF.

The CDR3 sequence: CASSSPSGLTDTQYF. V is TRBV11-3 and J is TRBJ2-3; with no DNA, the TCRdb D assignment of TRBD2 cannot be verified. Germline V gives CDR1 SGHNT, CDR2 YENEEA. The CDR3 contains 15 residues.

This chain uses TRBV29-1 with TRBJ1-5; TCRdb's D call, TRBD1, is unchecked because there is no DNA. From germline, CDR1 is SQVTM and CDR2 ANQGSEA. The CDR3 length is 13 residues. CDR3 sequence reads: CSVSGQGNQPQHF.

The chain is built from TRBV4-2 and TRBJ2-7; TCRdb lists TRBD2, though no DNA is available to test this call. This CDR3 contains 15 residues. CDR1 LGHNA and CDR2 YNFKEQ come from the germline V gene. The CDR3 reads CASSQDTSGGVWQYF.

This chain uses TRBV4-2 with TRBJ2-5; TCRdb reports TRBD1, a call that lacks DNA to check it against. CDR1 is LGHNA and CDR2 is YNFKEQ in the germline V gene. The CDR3 totals 15 residues. The CDR3 reads CASSQEWQGIETQYF.

The chain joins TRBV6-4 to TRBJ1-1; the TCRdb call, TRBD1, lacks DNA for checking. The CDR3 spans 13 residues. Germline V CDR1 and CDR2: MRHNA, SNTAGT. CDR3 residues: CASSGGENTEVFF.

This chain joins TRBV12-3 or TRBV12-4 and TRBJ2-7. The CDR3 spans 12 residues. The CDR3 here is CATRGNSYEQYF.

V and J are TRBV20-1 and TRBJ2-7; TCRdb's D gene call, TRBD1, goes unchecked for lack of DNA. The CDR3 extends over 14 amino acids. Per the germline V gene, CDR1 is DFQATT and CDR2 is SNEGSKA (reference sequence). CDR3 in amino acids: CSARDQAGDHEQYF.

This chain uses TRBV11-2 with TRBJ2-7; TCRdb proposes TRBD1, but this gene call is untestable without DNA. Germline-derived CDR1 and CDR2 are SGHAT and FQNNGV. The CDR3 loop spans 16 amino acids. This CDR3 is CASSSLDRGSSYEQYF.

This clonotype is called medium-sized based on its frequency. This chain uses TRBV4-3 with TRBJ2-3; TCRdb outputs TRBD2, but without DNA this stays unchecked. The length of the CDR3 is 15 residues. Germline V lookup: CDR1 LGHNA, CDR2 YSLEER. CDR3 sequence reads: CASSSSGGAADTQYF.